This T cell receptor (beta chain) is from a study of metastatic and nonmetastatic thyroid tumors. Study outcomes and limitations: Significantly greater TCR beta diversity was reportedly found in malignant thyroid tumors than in benign nodules (in blood and tumor).

No treatment had been given to any patient before thyroid surgery. This clone was recorded at least ten times. No antigen is known for it. TCRdb ran MiXCR on the PCR reads. The sample records 27,000 or so clones, around a sixth being singletons. The CDR3 has 13 amino acids. Trimming cost V 7 bases and J 2 bases, with 12 bases left between them. Germline CDR1 MDHEN, CDR2 SYDVKM. The chain carries TRBV28 and TRBJ2-7, with TRBD1 as a possible D gene (5 bases). The specimen was blood. The TCR comes from a male donor with papillary thyroid cancer or a benign thyroid nodule (not recorded which). Some clones in this sample may be carry-over from other donors' samples. This CDR3 is CASTPRRAYEQYF. Written as DNA, the CDR3 is TGTGCCAGCACCCCCCGCAGGGCCTACGAGCAGTACTTC.